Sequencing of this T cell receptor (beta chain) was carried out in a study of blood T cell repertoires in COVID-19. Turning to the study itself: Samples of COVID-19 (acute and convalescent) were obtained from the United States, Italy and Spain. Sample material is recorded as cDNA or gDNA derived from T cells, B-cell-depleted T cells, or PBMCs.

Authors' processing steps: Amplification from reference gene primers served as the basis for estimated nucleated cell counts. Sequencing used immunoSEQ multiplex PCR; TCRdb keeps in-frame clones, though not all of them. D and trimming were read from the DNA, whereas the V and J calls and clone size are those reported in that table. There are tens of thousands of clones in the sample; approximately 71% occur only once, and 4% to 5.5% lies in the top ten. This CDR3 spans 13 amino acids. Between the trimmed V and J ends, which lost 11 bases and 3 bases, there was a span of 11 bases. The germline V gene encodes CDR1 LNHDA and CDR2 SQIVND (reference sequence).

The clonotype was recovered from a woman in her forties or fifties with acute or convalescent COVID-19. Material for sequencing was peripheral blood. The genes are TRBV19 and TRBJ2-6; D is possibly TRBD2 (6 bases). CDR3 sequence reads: CAGGLVGANVLTF. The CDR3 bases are TGTGCCGGGGGACTGGTTGGGGCCAACGTCCTGACTTTC.